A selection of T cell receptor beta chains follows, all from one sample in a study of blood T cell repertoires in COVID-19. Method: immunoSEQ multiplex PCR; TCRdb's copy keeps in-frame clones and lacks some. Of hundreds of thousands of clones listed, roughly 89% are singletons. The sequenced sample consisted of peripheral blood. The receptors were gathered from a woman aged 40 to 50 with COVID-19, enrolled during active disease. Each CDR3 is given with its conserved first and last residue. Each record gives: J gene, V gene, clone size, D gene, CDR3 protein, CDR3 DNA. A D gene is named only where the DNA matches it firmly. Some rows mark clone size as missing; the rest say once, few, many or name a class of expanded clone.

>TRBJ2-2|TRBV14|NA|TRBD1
CANRHRDSNTGELFF
TGTGCCAACAGGCACCGGGACAGTAACACCGGGGAGCTGTTTTTT
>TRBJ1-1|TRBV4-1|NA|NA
CASSQVSPLNTEAFF
TGCGCCAGCAGCCAAGTGTCCCCGTTGAACACTGAAGCTTTCTTT
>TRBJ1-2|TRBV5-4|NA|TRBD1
CASSLAATGGGYTF
TGTGCCAGCAGCTTGGCGGCGACAGGGGGTGGCTACACCTTC
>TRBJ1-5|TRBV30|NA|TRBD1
CAWSKETGQPQHF
TGTGCCTGGAGCAAAGAGACAGGGCAGCCCCAGCATTTT
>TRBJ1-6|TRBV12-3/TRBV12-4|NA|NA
CASSLNDSPLHF
TGTGCCAGCAGTCTAAATGATTCACCCCTCCACTTT
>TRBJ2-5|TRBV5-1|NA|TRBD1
CASSWWTGDQETQYF
TGCGCCAGCAGCTGGTGGACAGGGGACCAAGAGACCCAGTACTTC
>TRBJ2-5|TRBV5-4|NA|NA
CASSLGVLVWEQETQYF
TGTGCCAGCAGCTTAGGCGTTTTAGTCTGGGAGCAAGAGACCCAGTACTTC
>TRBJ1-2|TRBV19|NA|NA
CASSPLREGSGYTF
TGTGCCAGTAGTCCCCTCAGGGAGGGCTCTGGCTACACCTTC
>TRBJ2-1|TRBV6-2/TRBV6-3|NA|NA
CASSTNPKGRDKYNEQFF
TGTGCCAGCAGCACCAACCCCAAAGGACGGGACAAGTACAATGAGCAGTTCTTC
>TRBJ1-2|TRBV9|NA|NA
CASSVGQGLRGYTF
TGTGCCAGCAGCGTAGGGCAGGGGCTGAGGGGCTACACCTTC
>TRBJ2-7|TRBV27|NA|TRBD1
CASSLSYGTGNVQYF
TGTGCCAGCAGTTTATCTTACGGGACAGGGAATGTGCAGTACTTC
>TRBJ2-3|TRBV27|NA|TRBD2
CASSLFGTSGRAGTDTQYF
TGTGCCAGCAGTTTATTCGGGACTAGCGGGAGGGCCGGCACAGATACGCAGTATTTT
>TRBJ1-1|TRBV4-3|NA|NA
CASSEEGSGGTEAFF
TGCGCCAGCAGCGAAGAGGGATCAGGCGGGACTGAAGCTTTCTTT
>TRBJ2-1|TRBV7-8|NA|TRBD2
CASSLQGLAGSYNEQFF
TGTGCCAGCAGCCTCCAAGGACTAGCGGGGTCATACAATGAGCAGTTCTTC
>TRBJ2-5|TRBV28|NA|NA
CASIHVGGETQYF
TGTGCCAGCATACACGTGGGAGGAGAGACCCAGTACTTC
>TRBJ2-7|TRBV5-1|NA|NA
CASRIWTGPYEQYF
TGCGCCAGCAGGATATGGACTGGGCCCTACGAGCAGTACTTC
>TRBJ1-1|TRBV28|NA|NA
CASSSFRVGLDAFF
TGTGCCAGCAGTTCCTTCAGGGTCGGTTTGGATGCTTTCTTT
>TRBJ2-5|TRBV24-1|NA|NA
CATSNNQEQETQYF
TGTGCCACCAGTAATAACCAAGAGCAAGAGACCCAGTACTTC
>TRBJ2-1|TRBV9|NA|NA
CASSSSQGDSGYNEQFF
TGTGCCAGCAGCTCCTCCCAAGGCGATAGCGGCTACAATGAGCAGTTCTTC
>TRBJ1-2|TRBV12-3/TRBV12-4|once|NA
CASSLAAGVGYTF
TGTGCCAGCAGTTTAGCGGCAGGGGTTGGCTACACCTTC
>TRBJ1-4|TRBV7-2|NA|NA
CASSPGQTNEKLFF
TGTGCCAGCAGCCCCGGACAGACAAATGAAAAACTGTTTTTT
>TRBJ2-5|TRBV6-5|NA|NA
CASSFKETQYF
TGTGCCAGCAGTTTTAAAGAGACCCAGTACTTC
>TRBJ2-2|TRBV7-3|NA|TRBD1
CASSLQGGNTGELFF
TGTGCCAGCAGCTTACAAGGGGGCAACACCGGGGAGCTGTTTTTT
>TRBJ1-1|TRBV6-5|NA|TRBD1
CASSYGQGASRTEAFF
TGTGCCAGCAGTTACGGACAGGGGGCGAGTCGGACTGAAGCTTTCTTT
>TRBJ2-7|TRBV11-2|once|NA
CASSLVEFSFNSYEQYF
TGTGCCAGCAGCTTAGTAGAATTTAGCTTTAACTCCTACGAGCAGTACTTC
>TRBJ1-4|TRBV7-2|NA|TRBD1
CASSPRQGNNEKLFF
TGTGCCAGCAGCCCGCGACAGGGAAATAATGAAAAACTGTTTTTT
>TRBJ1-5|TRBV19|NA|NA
CASSMATDQPQHF
TGTGCCAGTAGTATGGCCACAGATCAGCCCCAGCATTTT
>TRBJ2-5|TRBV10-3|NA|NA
CAIRGAQETQYF
TGTGCCATCAGGGGGGCTCAAGAGACCCAGTACTTC
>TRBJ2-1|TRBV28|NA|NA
CASSLHGGNEQFF
TGTGCCAGCAGTTTGCACGGTGGCAATGAGCAGTTCTTC
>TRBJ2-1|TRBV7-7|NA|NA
CASSLGGRVDEQFF
TGTGCTAGCAGCTTAGGCGGTCGAGTGGATGAGCAGTTCTTC
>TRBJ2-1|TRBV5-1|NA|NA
CASSLNAGGSYNEQFF
TGCGCCAGCAGCTTGAATGCAGGAGGGTCCTACAATGAGCAGTTCTTC
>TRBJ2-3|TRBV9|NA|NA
CASSVQGIYTDTQYF
TGTGCCAGCAGCGTTCAGGGGATCTACACAGATACGCAGTATTTT
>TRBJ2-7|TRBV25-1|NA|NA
CASRGAFGGRSYEQYF
TGTGCCAGCAGAGGGGCATTCGGGGGTCGTTCCTACGAGCAGTACTTC
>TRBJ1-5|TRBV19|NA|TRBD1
CASREIRDRRGRQPQHF
TGTGCCAGTAGAGAGATCCGGGACAGGAGGGGGAGGCAGCCCCAGCATTTT
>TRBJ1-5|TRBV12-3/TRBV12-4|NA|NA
CASSLERAQPQHF
TGTGCCAGCAGTTTAGAGAGGGCCCAGCCCCAGCATTTT
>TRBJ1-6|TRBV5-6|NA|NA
CASSLAGGAPNSPLHF
TGTGCCAGCAGCTTGGCTGGGGGCGCGCCCAATTCACCCCTCCACTTT
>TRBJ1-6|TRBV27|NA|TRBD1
CASRVRGQAYSPLHF
TGTGCCAGCAGAGTAAGGGGACAGGCTTATTCACCCCTCCACTTT
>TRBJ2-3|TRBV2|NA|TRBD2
CASSPTSGRGGDTQYF
TGTGCCAGCAGCCCGACTAGCGGGAGAGGTGGGGATACGCAGTATTTT
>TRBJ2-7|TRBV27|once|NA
CASSSSRTILGYEQYF
TGTGCCAGCAGTTCCTCAAGGACTATTCTTGGGTACGAGCAGTACTTC
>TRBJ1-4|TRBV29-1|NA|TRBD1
CSVVLWGQGSEKLFF
TGCAGCGTTGTTCTCTGGGGACAGGGATCAGAAAAACTGTTTTTT
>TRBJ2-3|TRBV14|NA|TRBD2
CASSRLWTSGGSTDTQYF
TGTGCCAGCAGCCGACTTTGGACTAGCGGGGGCAGCACAGATACGCAGTATTTT
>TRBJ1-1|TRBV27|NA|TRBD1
CASSLSHSGGGTEAFF
TGTGCCAGCAGTTTATCGCATTCAGGGGGCGGCACTGAAGCTTTCTTT
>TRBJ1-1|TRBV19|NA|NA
CASSIVRETEAFF
TGTGCCAGTAGTATAGTGCGGGAGACTGAAGCTTTCTTT